A selection of T cell receptor beta chains follows, all from one sample in a study of T-cell reconstitution after alpha-beta-depleted transplantation in children. In TCRdb, the PCR reads were re-called with MiXCR into one record per CDR3 protein. The sample records around 410,000 distinct CDR3 sequences, approximately 11% being singletons. The sequencing here drew on PBMCs from the stem cell graft donor, taken from the stem cell graft. All receptors derive from a human donor who donated a stem cell graft to a child with acute myeloid leukemia. Each CDR3 is given with its conserved first and last residue. The D gene is left open where the match is weak. The size of a clone is reported for some rows only, either as once, few or many, or as a class for expanded clones.

>TRBJ1-1|.|TRBV27|.
CASSETEGTEAFF
TGTGCCAGCAGTGAAACGGAGGGCACTGAAGCTTTCTTT
>TRBJ1-2|.|TRBV4-1|many
CASSQVLQGTGGYTF
TGCGCCAGCAGCCAAGTCCTACAGGGAACCGGTGGCTACACCTTC
>TRBJ2-1|TRBD2|TRBV6-1|.
CASTGGVGNEQFF
TGTGCCAGCACCGGGGGGGTAGGCAATGAGCAGTTCTTC
>TRBJ2-1|.|TRBV5-1|.
CASSSPSVLEQFF
TGCGCCAGCAGCTCCCCTAGTGTATTGGAGCAGTTCTTC
>TRBJ1-6|.|TRBV5-1|many
CATKGDSGSTLHF
TGCGCCACCAAGGGAGACTCCGGTTCAACCCTCCACTTT
>TRBJ2-5|.|TRBV20-1|.
CSAQHSLETQYF
TGCAGTGCACAACACAGCTTAGAGACCCAGTACTTC
>TRBJ2-3|.|TRBV4-1|many
CASSHQGTDTQYF
TGCGCCAGCAGCCATCAGGGTACAGATACGCAGTATTTT
>TRBJ2-3|TRBD2|TRBV6-5|few
CASSYSRLAGGRRTDTQYF
TGTGCCAGCAGTTACTCGAGGCTAGCGGGGGGGCGGCGCACAGATACGCAGTATTTT
>TRBJ1-6|TRBD1|TRBV6-1|.
CASSEKWGQGNSPLHF
TGTGCCAGCAGTGAAAAATGGGGACAGGGCAATTCACCCCTCCACTTT
>TRBJ2-1|TRBD2|TRBV6-5|few
CASSHPGTTNEQFF
TGTGCCAGCAGTCACCCCGGGACTACCAATGAGCAGTTCTTC
>TRBJ1-4|.|TRBV20-1|.
CSASERGEKLFF
TGCAGTGCTAGCGAAAGGGGGGAAAAACTGTTTTTT
>TRBJ1-6|TRBD1|TRBV20-1|once
CSAPGRGTGNSPLHF
TGCAGTGCGCCAGGGAGGGGGACAGGCAATTCACCCCTCCACTTT
>TRBJ2-5|TRBD2|TRBV28|many
CASSGAGEQETQYF
TGTGCCAGCAGTGGTGCGGGAGAGCAAGAGACCCAGTACTTC
>TRBJ2-3|TRBD2|TRBV29-1|.
CSVIIAGGPPDTQYF
TGCAGCGTAATAATAGCGGGAGGGCCACCAGATACGCAGTATTTT
>TRBJ2-3|TRBD1|TRBV19|.
CASSGTVDTQYF
TGTGCCAGTAGTGGGACAGTGGATACGCAGTATTTT
>TRBJ2-3|.|TRBV6-2/TRBV6-3|.
CASTDPDDTQYF
TGTGCCAGCACCGACCCCGACGATACGCAGTATTTT
>TRBJ2-1|.|TRBV5-1|few
CASSLGDMNEQFF
TGCGCCAGCAGCTTAGGGGACATGAATGAGCAGTTCTTC
>TRBJ1-2|TRBD1|TRBV4-1|many
CASSQGTGLYGYTF
TGCGCCAGCAGCCAAGGGACAGGGCTTTATGGCTACACCTTC
>TRBJ2-3|TRBD2|TRBV4-2|few
CASSQDAHTTSGRALRADTQYF
TGTGCCAGCAGCCAGGACGCACATACAACTAGCGGGAGGGCCCTCCGCGCAGATACGCAGTATTTT
>TRBJ2-5|.|TRBV5-1|few
CASTSPGGRGETQYF
TGCGCCAGCACCTCCCCCGGAGGGCGCGGGGAGACCCAGTACTTC
>TRBJ1-2|TRBD1|TRBV15|.
CATSRETSTGPNYGYTF
TGTGCCACCAGCAGAGAAACGTCGACAGGGCCTAACTATGGCTACACCTTC
>TRBJ2-5|.|TRBV4-2|few
CASSQLKIGETQYF
TGTGCCAGCAGCCAATTGAAGATAGGGGAGACCCAGTACTTC
>TRBJ1-4|.|TRBV4-2|.
CASSPDPGINEKLFF
TGTGCCAGCAGCCCGGACCCGGGAATTAATGAAAAACTGTTTTTT
>TRBJ2-1|TRBD1|TRBV20-1|.
CSATKGARYNEQFF
TGCAGTGCTACAAAGGGGGCACGGTACAATGAGCAGTTCTTC
>TRBJ2-7|TRBD1|TRBV25-1|.
CASSEARTGSGISSYEQYF
TGTGCCAGCAGTGAAGCACGGACAGGATCGGGGATTTCCTCCTACGAGCAGTACTTC
>TRBJ2-1|TRBD2|TRBV4-3|many
CASSQDLGLANEQFF
TGCGCCAGCAGCCAAGATTTGGGACTAGCGAATGAGCAGTTCTTC
>TRBJ2-3|TRBD2|TRBV20-1|.
CSARFWGLAGAADTQYF
TGCAGTGCTAGATTCTGGGGACTAGCGGGAGCGGCAGATACGCAGTATTTT
>TRBJ2-3|.|TRBV29-1|.
CNVEGHTGYETDTQYF
TGCAACGTTGAAGGGCACACAGGGTATGAGACAGATACGCAGTATTTT
>TRBJ2-3|TRBD2|TRBV12-3/TRBV12-4|few
CASRLERERTDTQYF
TGTGCCAGCAGGCTAGAGCGGGAGCGCACAGATACGCAGTATTTT
>TRBJ1-1|.|TRBV5-5|.
CASRVTFDTEAFF
TGTGCCAGCAGAGTCACCTTCGACACTGAAGCTTTCTTT
>TRBJ2-3|TRBD1|TRBV5-1|few
CASSFGTGDFSDTQYF
TGCGCCAGCAGCTTCGGGACAGGGGATTTTTCAGATACGCAGTATTTT
>TRBJ2-1|.|TRBV7-9|few
CASSMSGFYNEQFF
TGTGCCAGCAGCATGTCAGGTTTTTACAATGAGCAGTTCTTC
>TRBJ2-1|TRBD2|TRBV7-2|few
CASSHALAAYEQFF
TGTGCCAGCAGTCATGCACTAGCGGCGTATGAGCAGTTCTTC
>TRBJ1-4|.|TRBV12-3/TRBV12-4|few
CASRGQTNEKLFF
TGTGCCAGCAGAGGGCAGACTAATGAAAAACTGTTTTTT
>TRBJ1-1|TRBD1|TRBV20-1|.
CSALQGGGTEAFF
TGCAGTGCTCTACAGGGGGGTGGCACTGAAGCTTTCTTT
>TRBJ1-1|TRBD1|TRBV7-2|few
CASSPRGLGTEAFF
TGTGCCAGCAGCCCTAGGGGGCTGGGCACTGAAGCTTTCTTT
>TRBJ2-7|.|TRBV4-3|.
CASSLMRGNSYEQYF
TGCGCCAGCAGCCTGATGCGAGGAAACTCCTACGAGCAGTACTTC
>TRBJ1-2|.|TRBV7-9|few
CATPDANYGYTF
TGTGCCACCCCGGACGCAAACTATGGCTACACCTTC
>TRBJ2-3|TRBD2|TRBV20-1|.
CSAMGPAGALGTDTQYF
TGCAGTGCGATGGGTCCAGCGGGAGCTCTTGGCACAGATACGCAGTATTTT
>TRBJ2-5|.|TRBV13|few
CASSLQYQETQYF
TGTGCCAGCAGCTTGCAGTATCAAGAGACCCAGTACTTC
>TRBJ1-4|.|TRBV25-1|few
CASRGGGWNEKLFF
TGTGCCTCCAGAGGAGGGGGGTGGAATGAAAAACTGTTTTTT
>TRBJ1-1|.|TRBV10-3|many
CAISELGMNTEAFF
TGTGCCATCAGTGAGCTGGGTATGAACACTGAAGCTTTCTTT
>TRBJ2-2|.|TRBV20-1|many
CSAPRVGGELFF
TGCAGTGCTCCCAGGGTGGGCGGGGAGCTGTTTTTT
>TRBJ1-5|.|TRBV7-8|.
CASSLGGGGGNQPQHF
TGTGCCAGCAGCTTAGGAGGGGGAGGTGGCAATCAGCCCCAGCATTTT
>TRBJ1-5|TRBD1|TRBV4-1|.
CASSQPGQGTQPQHF
TGCGCCAGCAGCCAGCCGGGACAGGGTACTCAGCCCCAGCATTTT
>TRBJ2-2|.|TRBV4-2|once
CASSPGVFVGGELFF
TGTGCCAGCAGCCCTGGGGTATTCGTTGGCGGGGAGCTGTTTTTT
>TRBJ2-1|.|TRBV10-3|.
CAISTGPPRDEQFF
TGTGCCATCAGCACGGGCCCCCCGAGGGATGAGCAGTTCTTC
>TRBJ2-1|TRBD2|TRBV12-3/TRBV12-4|.
CASSGGGYNEQFF
TGTGCCAGCAGCGGCGGGGGTTACAATGAGCAGTTCTTC
>TRBJ1-1|.|TRBV15|few
CATSRPSTGNTEAFF
TGTGCCACCAGCAGACCCTCGACAGGGAACACTGAAGCTTTCTTT
>TRBJ1-1|TRBD1|TRBV6-6|many
CASSYSGSGGSTEAFF
TGTGCCAGCAGTTACTCGGGTTCAGGGGGTTCAACTGAAGCTTTCTTT
>TRBJ1-2|TRBD1|TRBV28|many
CAIQQGENGYTF
TGTGCCATCCAACAGGGGGAGAATGGCTACACCTTC